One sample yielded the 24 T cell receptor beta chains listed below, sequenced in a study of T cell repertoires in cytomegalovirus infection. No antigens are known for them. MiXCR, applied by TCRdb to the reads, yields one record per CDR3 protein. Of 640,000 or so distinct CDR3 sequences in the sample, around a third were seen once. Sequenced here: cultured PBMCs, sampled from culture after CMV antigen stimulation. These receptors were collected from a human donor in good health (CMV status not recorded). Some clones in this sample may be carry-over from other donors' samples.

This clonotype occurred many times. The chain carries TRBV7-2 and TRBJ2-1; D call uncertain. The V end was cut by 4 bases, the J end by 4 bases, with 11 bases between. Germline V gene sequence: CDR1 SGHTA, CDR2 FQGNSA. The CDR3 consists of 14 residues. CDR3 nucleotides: TGTGCCAGCAGCTCGCCTCGGTCATACAATGAGCAGTTCTTC. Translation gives CASSSPRSYNEQFF.

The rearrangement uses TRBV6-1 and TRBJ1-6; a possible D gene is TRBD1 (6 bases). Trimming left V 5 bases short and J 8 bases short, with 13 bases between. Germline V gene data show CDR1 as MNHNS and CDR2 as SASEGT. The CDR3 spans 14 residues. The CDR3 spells CASSTGIGDSPLHF. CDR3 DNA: TGTGCCAGCAGTACAGGGATCGGCGATTCACCCCTCCACTTT.

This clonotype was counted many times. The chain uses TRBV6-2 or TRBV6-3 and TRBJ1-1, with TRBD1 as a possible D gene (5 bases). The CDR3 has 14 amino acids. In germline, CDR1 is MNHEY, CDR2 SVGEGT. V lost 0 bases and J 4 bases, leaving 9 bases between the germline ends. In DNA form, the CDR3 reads TGTGCCAGCAGTTACTCGGGGGGGGGCACTGAAGCTTTCTTT. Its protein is CASSYSGGGTEAFF.

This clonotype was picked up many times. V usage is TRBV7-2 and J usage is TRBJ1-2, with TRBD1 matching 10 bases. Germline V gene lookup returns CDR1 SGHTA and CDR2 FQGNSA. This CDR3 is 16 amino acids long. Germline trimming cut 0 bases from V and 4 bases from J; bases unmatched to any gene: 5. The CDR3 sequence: CASSLAGTGAGYGYTF. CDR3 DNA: TGTGCCAGCAGCTTAGCAGGGACAGGGGCGGGCTATGGCTACACCTTC.

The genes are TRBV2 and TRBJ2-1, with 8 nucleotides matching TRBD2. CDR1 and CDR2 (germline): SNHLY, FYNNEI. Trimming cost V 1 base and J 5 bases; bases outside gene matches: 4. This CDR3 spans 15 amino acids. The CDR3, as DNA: TGTGCCAGCAGTGAAGACGGACTAGCCCACAATGAGCAGTTCTTC. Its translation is CASSEDGLAHNEQFF.

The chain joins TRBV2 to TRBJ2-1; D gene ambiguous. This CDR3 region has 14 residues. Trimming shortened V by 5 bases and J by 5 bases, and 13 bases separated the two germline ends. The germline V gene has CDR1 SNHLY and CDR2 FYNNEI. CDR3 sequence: CASSQDGLDNEQFF. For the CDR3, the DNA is TGTGCCAGCAGTCAGGACGGCTTAGACAATGAGCAGTTCTTC. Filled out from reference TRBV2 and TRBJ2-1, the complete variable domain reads EPEVTQTPSHQVTQMGQEVILRCVPISNHLYFYWYRQILGQKVEFLVSFYNNEISEKSEIFDDQFSVERPDGSNFTLKIRSTKLEDSAMYFCASSQDGLDNEQFFGPGTRLTVL.

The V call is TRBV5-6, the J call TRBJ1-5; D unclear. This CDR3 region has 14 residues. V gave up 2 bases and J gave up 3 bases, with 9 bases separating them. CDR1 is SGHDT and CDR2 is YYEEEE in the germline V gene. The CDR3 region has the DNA TGTGCCAGCAGCTTCCATGGGTTCAATCAGCCCCAGCATTTT. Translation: CASSFHGFNQPQHF.

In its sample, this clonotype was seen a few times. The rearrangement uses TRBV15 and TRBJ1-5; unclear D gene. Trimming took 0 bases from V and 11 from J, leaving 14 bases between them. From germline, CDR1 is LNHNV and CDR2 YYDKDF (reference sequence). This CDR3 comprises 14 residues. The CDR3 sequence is CATSRDPIVGSQHF. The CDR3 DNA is TGTGCCACCAGCAGAGACCCGATAGTGGGGTCCCAGCATTTT. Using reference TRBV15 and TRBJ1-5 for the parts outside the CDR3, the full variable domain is DAMVIQNPRYQVTQFGKPVTLSCSQTLNHNVMYWYQQKSSQAPKLLFHYYDKDFNNEADTPDNFQSRRPNTSFCFLDIRSPGLGDTAMYLCATSRDPIVGSQHFGDGTRLSIL.

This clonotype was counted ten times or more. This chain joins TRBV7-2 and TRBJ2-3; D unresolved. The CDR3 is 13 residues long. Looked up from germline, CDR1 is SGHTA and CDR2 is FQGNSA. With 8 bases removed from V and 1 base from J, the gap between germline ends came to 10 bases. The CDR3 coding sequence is TGTGCCAGCGGCAGCAGACGCACAGATACGCAGTATTTT. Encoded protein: CASGSRRTDTQYF.

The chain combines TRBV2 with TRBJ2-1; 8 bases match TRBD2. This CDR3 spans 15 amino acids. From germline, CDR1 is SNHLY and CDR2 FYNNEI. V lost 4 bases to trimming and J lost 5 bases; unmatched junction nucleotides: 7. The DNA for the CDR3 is TGTGCCAGCAGTGGTACCCGGGGGGGCGACAATGAGCAGTTCTTC. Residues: CASSGTRGGDNEQFF. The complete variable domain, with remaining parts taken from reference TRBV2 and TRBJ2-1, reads EPEVTQTPSHQVTQMGQEVILRCVPISNHLYFYWYRQILGQKVEFLVSFYNNEISEKSEIFDDQFSVERPDGSNFTLKIRSTKLEDSAMYFCASSGTRGGDNEQFFGPGTRLTVL.

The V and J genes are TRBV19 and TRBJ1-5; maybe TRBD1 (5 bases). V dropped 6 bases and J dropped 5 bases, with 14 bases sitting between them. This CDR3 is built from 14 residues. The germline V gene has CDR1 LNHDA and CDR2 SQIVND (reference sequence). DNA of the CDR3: TGTGCCAGTAGCCGGACAACCCGGGATCAGCCCCAGCATTTT. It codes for CASSRTTRDQPQHF.

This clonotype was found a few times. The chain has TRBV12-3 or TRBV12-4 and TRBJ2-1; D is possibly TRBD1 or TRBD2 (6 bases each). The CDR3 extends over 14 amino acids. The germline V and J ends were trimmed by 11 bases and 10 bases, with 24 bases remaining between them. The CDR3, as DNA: TGTGCCTCCACCCGGGGGCGTTCTTATGAGGAGCAGTTCTTC. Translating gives CASTRGRSYEEQFF.

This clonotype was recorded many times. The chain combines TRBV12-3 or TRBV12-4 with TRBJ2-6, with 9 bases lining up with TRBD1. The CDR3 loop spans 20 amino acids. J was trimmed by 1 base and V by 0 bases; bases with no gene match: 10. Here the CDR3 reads CASSLARGTGRFSGANVLTF. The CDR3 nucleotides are TGTGCCAGCAGTTTAGCTCGGGGGACAGGGAGGTTTTCTGGGGCCAACGTCCTGACTTTC.

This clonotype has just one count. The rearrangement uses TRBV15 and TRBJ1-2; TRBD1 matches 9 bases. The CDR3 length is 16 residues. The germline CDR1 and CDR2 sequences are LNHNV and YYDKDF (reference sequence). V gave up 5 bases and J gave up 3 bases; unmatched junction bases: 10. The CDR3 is CATSGIYRGLYYGYTF. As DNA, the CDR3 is TGTGCCACCAGCGGAATATACAGGGGGCTATACTATGGCTACACCTTC.

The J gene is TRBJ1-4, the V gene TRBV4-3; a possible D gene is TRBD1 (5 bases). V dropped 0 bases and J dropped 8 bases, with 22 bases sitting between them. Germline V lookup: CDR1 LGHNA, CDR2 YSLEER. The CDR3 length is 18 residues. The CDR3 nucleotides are TGCGCCAGCAGCCAAGAACCTTTCGGCCAGGGAGTAGGCGAAAAACTGTTTTTT. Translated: CASSQEPFGQGVGEKLFF.

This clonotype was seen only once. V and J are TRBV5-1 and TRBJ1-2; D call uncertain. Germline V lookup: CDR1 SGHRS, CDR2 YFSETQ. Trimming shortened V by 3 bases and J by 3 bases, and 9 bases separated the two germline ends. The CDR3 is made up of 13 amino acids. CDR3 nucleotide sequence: TGCGCCAGCAGCTGGGGATCGGACTATGGCTACACCTTC. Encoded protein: CASSWGSDYGYTF.

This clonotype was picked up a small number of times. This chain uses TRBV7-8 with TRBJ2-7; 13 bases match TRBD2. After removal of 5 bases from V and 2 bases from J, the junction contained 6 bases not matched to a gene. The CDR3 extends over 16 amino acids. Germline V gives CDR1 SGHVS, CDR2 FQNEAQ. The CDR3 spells CASSPAGLAGTYEQYF. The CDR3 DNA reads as TGTGCCAGCAGCCCGGCGGGACTAGCGGGAACCTACGAGCAGTACTTC.

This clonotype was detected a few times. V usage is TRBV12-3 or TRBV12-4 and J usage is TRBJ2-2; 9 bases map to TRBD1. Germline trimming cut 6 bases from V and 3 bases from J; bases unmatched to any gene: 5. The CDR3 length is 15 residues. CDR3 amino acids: CASRTRTGDTGELFF. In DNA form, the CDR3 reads TGTGCCAGCAGGACCCGGACAGGGGACACCGGGGAGCTGTTTTTT.

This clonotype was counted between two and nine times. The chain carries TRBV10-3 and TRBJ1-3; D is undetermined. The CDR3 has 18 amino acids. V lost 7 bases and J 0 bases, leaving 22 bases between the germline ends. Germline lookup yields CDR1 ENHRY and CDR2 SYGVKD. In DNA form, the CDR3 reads TGTGCCATCACCGCCCGGGTGATGGGCGACTACTCTGGAAACACCATATATTTT. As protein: CAITARVMGDYSGNTIYF.

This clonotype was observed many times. CDR3 nucleotides: TGCGCCAGCAGCCAACGTCTAGGTCCTGAGACCCAGTACTTC. Translating gives CASSQRLGPETQYF. This sequence joins TRBV4-1 and TRBJ2-5; D is undetermined. This CDR3 contains 14 residues. The V end lost 2 bases, the J end lost 5 bases, and 12 bases lay between the germline ends. The germline V gene has CDR1 MGHRA and CDR2 YSYEKL.

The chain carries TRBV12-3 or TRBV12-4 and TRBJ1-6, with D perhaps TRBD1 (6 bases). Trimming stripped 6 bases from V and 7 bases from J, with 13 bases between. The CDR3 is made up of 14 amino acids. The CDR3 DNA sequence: TGTGCCAGCAGCCCCAGGGGTAAGAATTCACCCCTCCACTTT. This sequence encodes CASSPRGKNSPLHF.

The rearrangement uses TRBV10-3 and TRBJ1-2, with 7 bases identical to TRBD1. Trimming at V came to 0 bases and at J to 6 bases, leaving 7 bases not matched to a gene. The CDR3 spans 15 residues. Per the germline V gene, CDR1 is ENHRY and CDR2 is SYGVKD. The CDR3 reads CAISESDRPVNGYTF. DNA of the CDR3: TGTGCCATCAGTGAGTCGGACAGGCCTGTGAATGGCTACACCTTC.

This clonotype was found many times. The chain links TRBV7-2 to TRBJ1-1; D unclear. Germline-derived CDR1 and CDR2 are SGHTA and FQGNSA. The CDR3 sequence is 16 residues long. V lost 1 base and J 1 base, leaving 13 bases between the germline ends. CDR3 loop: CASSLGGAMRNTEAFF. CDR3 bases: TGTGCCAGCAGCTTAGGAGGTGCCATGAGGAACACTGAAGCTTTCTTT.

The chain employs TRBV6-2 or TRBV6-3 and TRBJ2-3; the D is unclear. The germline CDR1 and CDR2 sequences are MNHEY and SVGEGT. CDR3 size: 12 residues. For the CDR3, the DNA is TGTGGGACGTCGAGAGCCACAGATACGCAGTATTTT. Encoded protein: CGTSRATDTQYF.